Below are 30 T cell receptor beta chains sequenced from a single sample in a study of cytomegalovirus exposure and HLA in healthy donors. PCR used 60 Vbeta primers and 13 Jbeta primers. This table comes from immunoSEQ multiplex PCR, and its TCRdb copy is limited to in-frame clones, with some not included. This sample has approximately 150,000 clones, with roughly 80% found just once. The sequenced material came from PBMCs. These receptors were taken from a human donor in good health.

V and J are TRBV4-3 and TRBJ2-1; maybe TRBD2 (7 bases). Germline CDR1 and CDR2: LGHNA and YSLEER. The length of the CDR3 is 18 residues. Trimming took 0 bases from V and 2 from J, leaving 17 bases between them. Here the CDR3 reads CASSQDPAGALPYNEQFF. CDR3 bases: TGCGCCAGCAGCCAAGATCCGGCGGGGGCGCTACCCTACAATGAGCAGTTCTTC.

V and J are TRBV4-3 and TRBJ2-7; TRBD2 matches 7 bases. Germline lookup yields CDR1 LGHNA and CDR2 YSLEER. The CDR3 contains 14 residues. Trimming took 4 bases from V and 7 from J; bases not matched to a gene: 10. CDR3: CASSPRAGMGEQYF. DNA of the CDR3: TGCGCCAGCAGCCCCAGAGCGGGGATGGGTGAGCAGTACTTC.

CDR3 DNA: TGTGCCACCAGCAGAGAGCGGGTGGGGCAGCCCCAGCATTTT. Amino acids: CATSRERVGQPQHF. This chain joins TRBV15 and TRBJ1-5; D unresolved. The CDR3 is 14 residues long. Germline V gives CDR1 LNHNV, CDR2 YYDKDF (reference sequence). Trimming took 0 bases from V and 7 from J, leaving 10 bases between them. The full variable domain, rest sourced from reference TRBV15 and TRBJ1-5, is DAMVIQNPRYQVTQFGKPVTLSCSQTLNHNVMYWYQQKSSQAPKLLFHYYDKDFNNEADTPDNFQSRRPNTSFCFLDIRSPGLGDTAMYLCATSRERVGQPQHFGDGTRLSIL.

This clone has just a few counts. This chain uses TRBV6-5 with TRBJ1-5; D may be TRBD1 (6 bases). Germline V gene data show CDR1 as MNHEY and CDR2 as SVGAGI. V gave up 6 bases and J gave up 0 bases, with 9 bases separating them. The CDR3 is 14 amino acids. DNA of the CDR3: TGTGCCAGCAGGCGACAGGATAGCAATCAGCCCCAGCATTTT. Its translation: CASRRQDSNQPQHF.

The rearrangement links TRBV15 to TRBJ1-4; D is possibly TRBD1 (6 bases). The V end was cut by 3 bases, the J end by 6 bases, with 17 bases between. The V gene's germline CDR1 is LNHNV and CDR2 YYDKDF (reference sequence). There are 16 residues in the CDR3. This chain's CDR3 is CATSRDTGMFYEKLFF. The DNA of the CDR3 is TGTGCCACCAGCAGGGATACAGGGATGTTCTATGAAAAACTGTTTTTT. Full variable domain (missing parts from reference TRBV15 and TRBJ1-4): DAMVIQNPRYQVTQFGKPVTLSCSQTLNHNVMYWYQQKSSQAPKLLFHYYDKDFNNEADTPDNFQSRRPNTSFCFLDIRSPGLGDTAMYLCATSRDTGMFYEKLFFGSGTQLSVL.

J is TRBJ2-7 and V is TRBV13; D perhaps matches TRBD2 (6 bases). Germline lookup yields CDR1 PRHDT and CDR2 FYEKMQ (reference sequence). Trimming cost V 0 bases and J 0 bases, with 9 bases left between them. The CDR3 is 15 amino acids. CDR3 protein: CASSLGYGSSYEQYF. DNA of the CDR3: TGTGCCAGCAGCTTAGGTTACGGGAGCTCCTACGAGCAGTACTTC. The full variable domain, in which reference TRBV13 and TRBJ2-7 provide the parts outside the CDR3, is AAGVIQSPRHLIKEKRETATLKCYPIPRHDTVYWYQQGPGQDPQFLISFYEKMQSDKGSIPDRFSAQQFSDYHSELNMSSLELGDSALYFCASSLGYGSSYEQYFGPGTRLTVT.

The rearrangement links TRBV7-9 to TRBJ2-2; 7 nucleotides line up with TRBD2. Germline V gene lookup returns CDR1 SEHNR and CDR2 FQNEAQ (reference sequence). The CDR3 sequence is 16 residues long. Trimming cost V 5 bases and J 6 bases; bases outside gene matches: 12. Here the CDR3 DNA reads TGTGCCAGCAGCCTAAATTCGGGACTAAGAGCCGGGGAGCTGTTTTTT. This sequence encodes CASSLNSGLRAGELFF.

To note about this clone: Germline and junction disagree at one end, which may indicate a read error. V usage is TRBV7-2 and J usage is TRBJ1-1; tentative D call: TRBD1 (5 bases). Germline lookup yields CDR1 SGHTA and CDR2 FQGNSA. This CDR3 region has 14 residues. The CDR3 DNA sequence: TGTGCCAGCACCCCGGCGGCAGGGAACGCTGAAGCTTTCTTT. It codes for CASTPAAGNAEAFF.

This clone showed up just a few times. The J gene is TRBJ1-5, the V gene TRBV25-1; D is perhaps TRBD1 (6 bases). The CDR3 is 16 amino acids. From germline, CDR1 is MGHDK and CDR2 SYGVNS. Between the trimmed V and J ends, which lost 5 bases and 7 bases, there was a span of 21 bases. CDR3 DNA: TGTGCCAGCAGTCCTCTCGACAGGCCAGACGGACAGCCCCAGCATTTT. Encoded protein: CASSPLDRPDGQPQHF.

This clone appeared a few times. J is TRBJ2-1 and V is TRBV27; D unresolved. There are 15 residues in the CDR3. Germline V gene lookup returns CDR1 MNHEY and CDR2 SMNVEV (reference sequence). Between the trimmed V and J ends, which lost 6 bases and 8 bases, there was a span of 20 bases. Here the CDR3 DNA reads TGTGCCAGCAGAACATTAACTCGCCGGCTAGATGAGCAGTTCTTC. Residues: CASRTLTRRLDEQFF.

Here the CDR3 reads CASSLGRGGTDTQYF. The CDR3 DNA sequence: TGCGCCAGCAGCTTGGGTCGGGGGGGCACAGATACGCAGTATTTT. V gene TRBV5-1 combines with J gene TRBJ2-3; 7 bases line up with TRBD2. Losses at the gene ends were 0 bases for V and 1 base for J; bases not matched to a gene: 2. The germline V gene has CDR1 SGHRS and CDR2 YFSETQ. This CDR3 is built from 15 residues. The entire variable domain, with the rest obtained from reference TRBV5-1 and TRBJ2-3, is as follows: KAGVTQTPRYLIKTRGQQVTLSCSPISGHRSVSWYQQTPGQGLQFLFEYFSETQRNKGNFPGRFSGRQFSNSRSEMNVSTLELGDSALYLCASSLGRGGTDTQYFGPGTRLTVL.

The rearrangement links TRBV5-1 to TRBJ1-5, with 10 positions matching TRBD1. V shed 3 bases, J shed 1 base, and the junction held 1 base outside the gene matches. Germline CDR1 SGHRS, CDR2 YFSETQ. The CDR3 runs 15 residues. CDR3 in DNA: TGCGCCAGCAGCTGGACAGGGGGGAGCAATCAGCCCCAGCATTTT. The encoded protein is CASSWTGGSNQPQHF.

In this sample, this clone turned up a few times. This chain joins TRBV6-5 and TRBJ1-1; D ambiguous. With 6 bases removed from V and 5 bases from J, the gap between germline ends came to 13 bases. Germline assignment: CDR1 MNHEY and CDR2 SVGAGI. The CDR3 totals 13 residues. CDR3 sequence (DNA): TGTGCCAGCAGCCAGATCGAGGAAACTGAAGCTTTCTTT. As protein: CASSQIEETEAFF.

The chain carries TRBV9 and TRBJ2-3; 12 bases are shared with TRBD2. Unmatched junction bases numbered 3, after V lost 2 bases and J lost 2 bases. Germline CDR1 is SGDLS and CDR2 is YYNGEE. CDR3 length equals 16 residues. CDR3 protein: CASSVSSGGVTDTQYF. The CDR3 region has the DNA TGTGCCAGCAGCGTCTCTAGCGGGGGGGTCACAGATACGCAGTATTTT. The full variable domain, rest sourced from reference TRBV9 and TRBJ2-3, is DSGVTQTPKHLITATGQRVTLRCSPRSGDLSVYWYQQSLDQGLQFLIQYYNGEERAKGNILERFSAQQFPDLHSELNLSSLELGDSALYFCASSVSSGGVTDTQYFGPGTRLTVL.

This clone is a singleton in its sample. The chain carries TRBV29-1 and TRBJ2-2; 7 bases are a match to TRBD1. The germline CDR1 and CDR2 sequences are SQVTM and ANQGSEA. The CDR3 runs to 14 residues. V trimming: 3 bases; J trimming: 6 bases; junction bases outside the gene matches: 7. The CDR3 here is CSVENRGVAGELFF. The DNA for the CDR3 is TGCAGCGTTGAGAACAGGGGTGTCGCCGGGGAGCTGTTTTTT.

This clone was detected a few times. This chain joins TRBV6-6 and TRBJ1-1; no clear D. Per the germline V gene, CDR1 is MNHNY and CDR2 is SVGAGI (reference sequence). The V end was cut by 4 bases, the J end by 8 bases, with 5 bases between. CDR3 length equals 10 residues. The CDR3 region is CASSSVEAFF. Here the CDR3 DNA reads TGTGCCAGCAGTTCAGTAGAAGCTTTCTTT.

This clone was observed a handful of times. The chain combines TRBV5-6 with TRBJ1-5, with D possibly matching TRBD1 (6 bases). Trimming removed 5 bases at V and 9 bases at J, with 18 bases between. Germline V gives CDR1 SGHDT, CDR2 YYEEEE. This CDR3 is 14 amino acids long. CDR3 region: CASSYRDMHGPQHF. The CDR3 DNA sequence: TGTGCCAGCAGTTACCGGGACATGCATGGGCCCCAGCATTTT.

This chain connects TRBV2 to TRBJ2-7; D is undetermined. Germline V gives CDR1 SNHLY, CDR2 FYNNEI. Trimming stripped 6 bases from V and 3 bases from J, with 9 bases between. The CDR3 covers 12 residues. The CDR3 reads CASSQDIYEQYF. In DNA, the CDR3 is TGTGCCAGCAGCCAAGACATCTACGAGCAGTACTTC.

The chain combines TRBV5-4 with TRBJ2-3; 8 nucleotides line up with TRBD1. This CDR3 is built from 14 residues. V was clipped by 3 bases and J by 10 bases; unmatched bases: 10. Looked up from germline, CDR1 is SGHNT and CDR2 is YYREEE (reference sequence). The CDR3 loop reads CASSSTGADRSQYF. The DNA for the CDR3 is TGTGCCAGCAGCTCGACAGGGGCGGACCGCTCGCAGTATTTT.

The V gene is TRBV7-9, the J gene TRBJ2-5; TRBD1 matches 7 bases. The CDR3 runs to 16 residues. Germline trimming cut 2 bases from V and 2 bases from J; bases unmatched to any gene: 8. Germline CDR1 and CDR2: SEHNR and FQNEAQ (reference sequence). The CDR3, as DNA: TGTGCCAGCAGCTTATTACAGGGGAGTCGGCAAGAGACCCAGTACTTC. Its protein is CASSLLQGSRQETQYF.

This chain joins TRBV19 and TRBJ1-2; tentatively, D is TRBD1 (6 bases). The length of the CDR3 is 16 residues. Germline CDR1 and CDR2: LNHDA and SQIVND (reference sequence). Trimming took off 2 bases at V and 7 bases at J, with 20 bases between the two ends. This chain's CDR3 is CASSIMGGGRPIGYTF. CDR3 nucleotide sequence: TGTGCCAGTAGTATAATGGGCGGGGGGCGTCCAATTGGCTACACCTTC.

A single count supports this clone. The V call is TRBV10-1, the J call TRBJ1-4; D is uncertain. The CDR3 contains 12 residues. CDR1 is WNHNN and CDR2 is SYGVQD in the germline V gene (reference sequence). V was trimmed by 8 bases and J by 8 bases, leaving 12 bases between them. The CDR3 here is CASPPTGEKLFF. The DNA for the CDR3 is TGCGCCAGCCCACCGACGGGGGAAAAACTGTTTTTT.

The rearrangement links TRBV13 to TRBJ2-7; 7 nucleotides match TRBD1. CDR1 and CDR2 from the germline V gene are PRHDT and FYEKMQ (reference sequence). V was clipped by 4 bases and J by 4 bases; unmatched bases: 1. This CDR3 comprises 12 residues. CDR3 residues: CASSSTGYEQYF. CDR3 in DNA: TGTGCCAGCAGCTCGACAGGGTACGAGCAGTACTTC.

The chain combines TRBV5-4 with TRBJ2-5; 7 nucleotides align to TRBD1. The CDR3 length is 14 residues. V lost 3 bases, J lost 4 bases, and 6 bases stayed unmatched. Germline lookup yields CDR1 SGHNT and CDR2 YYREEE (reference sequence). For the CDR3, the DNA is TGTGCCAGCAGCTCGGGACAGCCGGGAGAGACCCAGTACTTC. Encoded protein: CASSSGQPGETQYF.

The chain joins TRBV19 to TRBJ2-5; the match to TRBD2 covers 8 bases. The end of the DNA aligns better with TRBJ2-7, so the J call may be wrong. Germline loops: CDR1 LNHDA, CDR2 SQIVND (reference sequence). The CDR3 runs 15 residues. The CDR3 region has the DNA TGTGCCACCGAATCCGGGGCGGGGGGACCCTACGAGCAGTACTTC. Amino acids: CATESGAGGPYEQYF.

The V gene is TRBV7-9, the J gene TRBJ1-3; possible D gene TRBD1, 5 bases. The germline V and J ends were trimmed by 11 bases and 8 bases, with 16 bases remaining between them. CDR1 SEHNR and CDR2 FQNEAQ come from the germline V gene (reference sequence). The CDR3 is 12 amino acids. CDR3 coding DNA: TGTGCCGGGGGGGTGCCTTATGACACCATATATTTT. It is translated as CAGGVPYDTIYF.

This chain's CDR3 is CASSQDKDSLPTDTQYF. In DNA form, the CDR3 reads TGCGCCAGCAGCCAAGATAAAGACTCCTTACCCACAGATACGCAGTATTTT. This chain links TRBV4-3 with TRBJ2-3, with D unresolved. The V end was cut by 0 bases, the J end by 2 bases, with 15 bases between. Germline CDR1 and CDR2: LGHNA and YSLEER. The CDR3 contains 17 residues.

The J gene is TRBJ1-1, the V gene TRBV2, with D uncertain. The V and J ends lost 7 bases and 4 bases respectively, with 7 bases between them. This CDR3 spans 11 amino acids. Germline V gene data show CDR1 as SNHLY and CDR2 as FYNNEI. Here the CDR3 DNA reads TGTGCCAGCACGACATTCACTGAAGCTTTCTTT. Its translation: CASTTFTEAFF.

This clone was recorded once. The chain joins TRBV2 to TRBJ2-1; TRBD2 matches 9 bases. The CDR3 consists of 17 residues. After removal of 7 bases from V and 8 bases from J, the junction contained 18 bases not matched to a gene. Germline V gives CDR1 SNHLY, CDR2 FYNNEI. The CDR3 bases are TGTGCCAGCATTCGATCGCGGGGGGGCCTTGCCCTCGATGAGCAGTTCTTC. This gives the protein CASIRSRGGLALDEQFF.

This rearrangement joins TRBV2 to TRBJ1-1, with D perhaps matching TRBD1 (5 bases). CDR3 length: 13 residues. The germline V gene has CDR1 SNHLY and CDR2 FYNNEI. V was pared by 7 bases and J by 9 bases, with 18 bases between. The CDR3 DNA is TGTGCCAGCATGGGAGGCTACCAGGGACAAGCTTTCTTT. It is translated as CASMGGYQGQAFF.